The 20 T cell receptor beta chains presented below share a single source sample, sequenced in a study of human T cells and chemical hapten exposure. TCRdb re-analysed the RACE reads in MiXCR, keeping a single row per CDR3 protein. Of some 200,000 distinct CDR3 sequences detected, around 22% appear once; the ten largest clones hold under 7.5%. The time point denotes: patch test 1, 2 weeks after DPC sensitization. Documented treatment: therapeutic diphenylcyclopropenone sensitization with weekly scalp DPC. Here the sequenced sample was whole blood, taken in connection with sensitization to the hapten diphenylcyclopropenone (DPC). Receptor source: a woman between 45 and 65 years old with alopecia areata. Some clones in this sample may be carry-over from other donors' samples.

The chain links TRBV6-2 or TRBV6-3 to TRBJ1-5; D may be TRBD1 (5 bases). V was shortened by 0 bases and J by 3 bases, with 6 bases between the two germline ends. The CDR3 totals 14 residues. CDR1 MNHEY and CDR2 SVGEGT come from the germline V gene. CDR3 nucleotide sequence: TGTGCCAGCAGTTACTCGGACATCAATCAGCCCCAGCATTTT. It is translated as CASSYSDINQPQHF.

The V and J genes are TRBV7-7 and TRBJ1-1; D is possibly TRBD1 (5 bases). The germline V and J ends were trimmed by 8 bases and 3 bases, with 16 bases remaining between them. This CDR3 has 14 residues. Germline CDR1 SSHAT, CDR2 FNYEAQ (reference sequence). Written as DNA, the CDR3 is TGTGCCAGCTTGTTCGGGACGGCGGACACTGAAGCTTTCTTT. It yields the protein CASLFGTADTEAFF. The full variable domain, its missing parts supplied by reference TRBV7-7 and TRBJ1-1, is GAGVSQSPRYKVTKRGQDVTLRCDPISSHATLYWYQQALGQGPEFLTYFNYEAQPDKSGLPSDRFSAERPEGSISTLTIQRTEQRDSAMYRCASLFGTADTEAFFGQGTRLTVV.

The rearrangement joins TRBV4-2 to TRBJ2-2; TRBD1 aligns across 7 bases. Looked up from germline, CDR1 is LGHNA and CDR2 is YNFKEQ. The CDR3 length is 13 residues. Trimming cost V 3 bases and J 7 bases; bases outside gene matches: 2. In nucleotides, the CDR3 is TGTGCCAGCAGCCAGGGGGACAGCGGGGAGCTGTTTTTT. Translating gives CASSQGDSGELFF.

This chain connects TRBV12-3 or TRBV12-4 to TRBJ1-1; D not resolved. V dropped 2 bases and J dropped 5 bases, with 9 bases sitting between them. This CDR3 has 13 amino acids. CDR3 region: CASSLFVRTEAFF. The CDR3 DNA follows: TGTGCCAGCAGTTTATTTGTGAGGACTGAAGCTTTCTTT.

This clonotype appeared a few times. V usage is TRBV2 and J usage is TRBJ2-7; D is possibly TRBD2 (6 bases). CDR1 SNHLY and CDR2 FYNNEI come from the germline V gene. The germline V and J ends were trimmed by 0 bases and 5 bases, with 14 bases remaining between them. The CDR3 consists of 15 residues. CDR3 nucleotides: TGTGCCAGCAGTGAAGCGGGGGGAATCCCCAACGAGCAGTACTTC. Its translation: CASSEAGGIPNEQYF.

The chain employs TRBV6-1 and TRBJ2-5; the D gene could be TRBD1 or TRBD2 (5 bases each). The CDR3 has 14 amino acids. Germline assignment: CDR1 MNHNS and CDR2 SASEGT. The ends were cut back, 6 bases at V and 5 bases at J, with 16 bases in the middle. The CDR3 is CASRKFGDLETQYF. The CDR3 DNA is TGTGCCAGCAGAAAATTCGGGGACCTGGAGACCCAGTACTTC.

The sample holds a few counts of this clonotype. V and J are TRBV6-5 and TRBJ1-2; maybe TRBD1 (5 bases). Germline V gene lookup returns CDR1 MNHEY and CDR2 SVGAGI. The CDR3 runs 15 residues. V lost 3 bases, J lost 2 bases, and 13 bases lay in between. CDR3: CASSYLPTANYGYTF. For the CDR3, the DNA is TGTGCCAGCAGTTATCTTCCGACAGCCAACTATGGCTACACCTTC.

This clonotype occurred a few times. This chain links TRBV7-9 with TRBJ1-2; 7 bases fit TRBD1. The V gene end was trimmed by 2 bases and the J gene end by 2 bases; junction bases not matched to a gene: 5. The V gene's germline CDR1 is SEHNR and CDR2 FQNEAQ (reference sequence). CDR3 size: 15 residues. This CDR3 reads CASSLSAGGNYGYTF. DNA for the CDR3: TGTGCCAGCAGCTTATCGGCAGGGGGAAACTATGGCTACACCTTC. The full variable domain, in which reference TRBV7-9 and TRBJ1-2 provide the parts outside the CDR3, is DTGVSQNPRHKITKRGQNVTFRCDPISEHNRLYWYRQTLGQGPEFLTYFQNEAQLEKSRLLSDRFSAERPKGSFSTLEIQRTEQGDSAMYLCASSLSAGGNYGYTFGSGTRLTVV.

There are a few counts of this clonotype. The V and J genes are TRBV12-3 or TRBV12-4 and TRBJ2-1; 10 nucleotides align to TRBD2. V shed 5 bases, J shed 2 bases, and the junction held 6 bases outside the gene matches. The CDR3 totals 16 residues. DNA of the CDR3: TGTGCCAGCAGTACCCGACTAGCGGGCACCTACAATGAGCAGTTCTTC. Its translation: CASSTRLAGTYNEQFF.

The chain is built from TRBV6-2 or TRBV6-3 and TRBJ1-1, with no clear D. The CDR3 contains 11 residues. Germline V gene data show CDR1 as MNHEY and CDR2 as SVGEGT. With 4 bases removed from V and 7 bases from J, the gap between germline ends came to 7 bases. In nucleotides, the CDR3 is TGTGCCAGCAGTTTCGTGTATGAAGCTTTCTTT. Amino acids: CASSFVYEAFF.

The rearrangement uses TRBV5-1 and TRBJ2-4; tentatively, D is TRBD1 (6 bases). CDR3 size: 14 residues. Per the germline V gene, CDR1 is SGHRS and CDR2 is YFSETQ. V lost 7 bases and J 8 bases, leaving 19 bases between the germline ends. The CDR3 region has the DNA TGCGCCAGCGGCGAACAGGGATCAGGTCACATTCAGTACTTC. This sequence encodes CASGEQGSGHIQYF.

This clonotype was picked up a small number of times. The CDR3 nucleotides read TGCGCCAGCAGCTTATCAGGGGGCGAGCAGTACTTC. It translates to CASSLSGGEQYF. The V call is TRBV5-1, the J call TRBJ2-7; TRBD1 aligns across 7 bases. This CDR3 has 12 amino acids. Germline V gene lookup returns CDR1 SGHRS and CDR2 YFSETQ. Trimming at V came to 2 bases and at J to 6 bases, leaving 2 bases not matched to a gene.

J is TRBJ1-2 and V is TRBV24-1; D gene unclear. Germline-derived CDR1 and CDR2 are KGHDR and SFDVKD. V shed 4 bases and J shed 6 bases, with 17 bases lying between them. This CDR3 region has 15 residues. The CDR3 DNA follows: TGTGCCACCAGTGACTCCAGGCCTGCCGAAGATGGCTACACCTTC. This encodes CATSDSRPAEDGYTF.

CDR3 in amino acids: CASSSGGRSGANVLTF. The CDR3 DNA follows: TGCGCCAGCAGCTCCGGGGGACGCTCTGGGGCCAACGTCCTGACTTTC. The chain combines TRBV5-1 with TRBJ2-6; D is perhaps TRBD2 (6 bases). There are 16 residues in the CDR3. The germline V gene has CDR1 SGHRS and CDR2 YFSETQ. V lost 3 bases to trimming and J lost 0 bases, with 10 bases between them.

V gene TRBV10-1 combines with J gene TRBJ1-2; weak D call: TRBD1 (5 bases). V dropped 1 base and J dropped 8 bases, with 20 bases sitting between them. This CDR3 is 16 amino acids long. The germline gives CDR1 WNHNN, CDR2 SYGVQD (reference sequence). This chain's CDR3 is CASSEYWDSSAVGYTF. In DNA form, the CDR3 reads TGCGCCAGCAGTGAGTACTGGGACTCTTCTGCCGTCGGCTACACCTTC.

This chain connects TRBV29-1 to TRBJ2-3, with D uncertain. This CDR3 has 14 residues. V was pared by 3 bases and J by 4 bases, with 14 bases between. From germline, CDR1 is SQVTM and CDR2 ANQGSEA. In nucleotides, the CDR3 is TGCAGCGTTGAGTCAGGAACGTTGTCAGATACGCAGTATTTT. Its protein is CSVESGTLSDTQYF.

This clonotype has more than one count but fewer than ten. J is TRBJ2-1 and V is TRBV4-2; 7 nucleotides match TRBD2. The CDR3 loop spans 14 amino acids. Germline-derived CDR1 and CDR2 are LGHNA and YNFKEQ. V dropped 4 bases and J dropped 3; count of bases not matched to a gene: 3. DNA of the CDR3: TGTGCCAGCAGCCCAGAGCGGGACTACAATGAGCAGTTCTTC. This translates into CASSPERDYNEQFF.

The count of this clonotype is one. The genes are TRBV7-8 and TRBJ2-1; D may be TRBD2 (5 bases). Germline CDR1 and CDR2: SGHVS and FQNEAQ. The length of the CDR3 is 13 residues. Trimming shortened V by 4 bases and J by 3 bases, and 7 bases separated the two germline ends. This CDR3 reads CASSWELYNEQFF. The CDR3 nucleotides read TGTGCCAGCAGCTGGGAGCTCTACAATGAGCAGTTCTTC.

This clonotype was counted between two and nine times. The chain links TRBV29-1 to TRBJ2-1; D not certain. This CDR3 comprises 15 residues. V was cut by 8 bases and J by 1 base, with 18 bases left in between. The V gene's germline CDR1 is SQVTM and CDR2 ANQGSEA. The CDR3 spells CSTPGPTLSYNEQFF. The CDR3 DNA reads TGCAGCACTCCGGGTCCCACTTTATCCTACAATGAGCAGTTCTTC.

This sequence joins TRBV20-1 and TRBJ2-1; 8 bases line up with TRBD2. This CDR3 region has 14 residues. The V segment lost 7 bases and the J segment 8 bases; nucleotides outside the gene matches: 13. Germline CDR1 reads DFQATT; CDR2 reads SNEGSKA (reference sequence). The CDR3 here is CSGIHTGGPDEQFF. CDR3 nucleotide sequence: TGCAGTGGCATTCACACGGGAGGGCCTGATGAGCAGTTCTTC.